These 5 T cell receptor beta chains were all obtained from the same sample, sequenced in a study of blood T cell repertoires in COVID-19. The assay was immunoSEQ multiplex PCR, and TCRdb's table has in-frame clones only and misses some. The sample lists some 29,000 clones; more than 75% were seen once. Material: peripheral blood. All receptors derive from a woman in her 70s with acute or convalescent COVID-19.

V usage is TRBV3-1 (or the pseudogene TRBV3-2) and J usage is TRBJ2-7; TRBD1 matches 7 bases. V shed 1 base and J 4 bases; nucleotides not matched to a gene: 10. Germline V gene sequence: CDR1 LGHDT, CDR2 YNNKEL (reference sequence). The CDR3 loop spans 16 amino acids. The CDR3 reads CASSQVFWGQRYEQYF. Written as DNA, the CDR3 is TGTGCCAGCAGCCAAGTCTTTTGGGGACAGAGATACGAGCAGTACTTC.

Here the CDR3 DNA reads TGTGCCAGCAGCTCCAGGAATAGCGGTGGAGAGCAGTTCTTC. This sequence encodes CASSSRNSGGEQFF. V gene TRBV7-3 combines with J gene TRBJ2-1; tentatively, D is TRBD2 (6 bases). The germline CDR1 and CDR2 sequences are SGHTA and FQGTGA. The length of the CDR3 is 14 residues. V was pared by 4 bases and J by 10 bases, with 17 bases between.

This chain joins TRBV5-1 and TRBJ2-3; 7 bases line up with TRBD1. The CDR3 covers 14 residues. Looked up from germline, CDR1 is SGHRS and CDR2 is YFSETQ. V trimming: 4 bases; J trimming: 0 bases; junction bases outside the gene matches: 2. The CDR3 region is CASSRTGSTDTQYF. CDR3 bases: TGCGCCAGCAGCCGGACAGGCAGCACAGATACGCAGTATTTT.

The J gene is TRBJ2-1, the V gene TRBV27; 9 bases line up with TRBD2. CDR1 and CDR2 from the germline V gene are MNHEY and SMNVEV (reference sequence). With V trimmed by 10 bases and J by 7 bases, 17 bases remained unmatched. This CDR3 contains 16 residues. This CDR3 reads CATLTSGLATSNEQFF. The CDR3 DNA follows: TGTGCCACCCTCACTTCGGGACTAGCTACGTCTAATGAGCAGTTCTTC.

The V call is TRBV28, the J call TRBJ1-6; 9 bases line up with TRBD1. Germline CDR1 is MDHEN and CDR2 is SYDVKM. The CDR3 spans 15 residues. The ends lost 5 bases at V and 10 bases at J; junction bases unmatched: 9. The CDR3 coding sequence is TGTGCCAGCAGTCCCACAGGGGGCGGTGGCTCACCCCTCCACTTT. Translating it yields CASSPTGGGGSPLHF.